The clone carrying this T cell receptor (beta chain) has a handful of counts. The antigen is unknown. Unmatched junction bases numbered 9, after V lost 6 bases and J lost 0 bases. The CDR3 extends over 18 amino acids. Germline CDR1 reads SNHLY; CDR2 reads FYNNEI. The sample is drawn from a study of CD8+ T cells in alopecia areata. The treatment was: oral pan-JAK inhibitor, 5-10 mg twice daily. Sequencing used cDNA as its template, made by extracting RNA and reverse transcribing it. TCRdb's table, derived via immunoSEQ multiplex PCR, lists solely in-frame clones and lacks some. The table lists 150,000 to 200,000 clones, 55% to 75% of them singletons. Study-wide results and limits: Tofacitinib delivered significant drops in scalp clonality and in expanded CD8+ clones among the top 100. Possibly as an HLA-related effect, TCR sharing across patients appeared less clear than in mice. Lesional scalp, especially alopecia totalis/universalis, showed higher clonality than normal scalp. Sequences from scalp samples also cover resident alphabeta T cells of normal skin.

The clonotype comes from a human donor with alopecia areata. The genes are TRBV2 and TRBJ2-1, with 12 bases fitting TRBD1. Here the sequenced sample was CD4+ T cells sorted from blood, taken at week 4, from a patient treated with tofacitinib. CDR3 DNA sequence: TGTGCCAGCAGCACGGGACAGGGGGCCCTTAGCTCCTACAATGAGCAGTTCTTC. Its translation: CASSTGQGALSSYNEQFF. Based on the CDR3 plus reference TRBV2 and TRBJ2-1, the full variable domain is EPEVTQTPSHQVTQMGQEVILRCVPISNHLYFYWYRQILGQKVEFLVSFYNNEISEKSEIFDDQFSVERPDGSNFTLKIRSTKLEDSAMYFCASSTGQGALSSYNEQFFGPGTRLTVL.